This T cell receptor (beta chain) derives from a study of tumor and adjacent non-tumor tissue in lung cancer. About the research overall: Around 4.2 million productive TCRbeta reads were obtained per sample on average. Whole-study findings and limits: In normal lung, the top 100 clones were significantly more dominant than in tumor.

As concerns this clonotype: What it binds is unknown. One junction end does not reproduce the germline sequence, and a read error may be involved.

The germline V gene encodes CDR1 MNHEY and CDR2 SVGAGI. CDR3 length: 15 amino acids. The template was RNA from unsorted bulk tissue. Distant lung tissue was collected more than 3 cm away from the tumor edge. TCRbeta libraries were built with three rounds of nested PCR, modified from ARM-PCR. TCRdb reprocessed the multiplex PCR reads via MiXCR and lists one record per CDR3 protein. Altogether over 35,000 distinct CDR3 sequences are present, 60% being singletons, with the ten largest covering 35% to 50%. The TCR comes from a man aged 45-60 years with non-small cell lung cancer. The V and J genes are TRBV6-5 and TRBJ2-1; TRBD1 or TRBD2 may be the D gene (6 bases each). Sequenced input: distant non-tumor lung tissue. The CDR3 protein is CASRQKGGSYNEHFF. The CDR3 DNA sequence: TGTGCCAGCAGACAAAAGGGGGGTTCCTACAATGAGCACTTCTTC.